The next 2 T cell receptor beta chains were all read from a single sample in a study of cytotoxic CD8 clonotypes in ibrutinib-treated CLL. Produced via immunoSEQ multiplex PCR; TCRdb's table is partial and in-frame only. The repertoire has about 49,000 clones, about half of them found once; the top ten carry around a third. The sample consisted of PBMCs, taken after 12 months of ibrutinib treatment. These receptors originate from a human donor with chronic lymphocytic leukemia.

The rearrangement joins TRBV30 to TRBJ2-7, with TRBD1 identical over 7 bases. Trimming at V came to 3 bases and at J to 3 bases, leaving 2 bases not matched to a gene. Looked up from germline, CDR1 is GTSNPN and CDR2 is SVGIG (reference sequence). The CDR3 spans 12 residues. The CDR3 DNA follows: TGTGCCTGGAGAGGGGACAGCTACGAGCAGTACTTC. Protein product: CAWRGDSYEQYF.

The CDR3 sequence: CASSDPDRSTDTQYF. For the CDR3, the DNA is TGTGCCAGCAGTGACCCGGACAGGAGCACAGATACGCAGTATTTT. The genes are TRBV6-1 and TRBJ2-3; 7 bases agree with TRBD1. CDR1 and CDR2 (germline): MNHNS, SASEGT. The ends lost 3 bases at V and 0 bases at J; junction bases unmatched: 3. The CDR3 is 15 residues long.